This T cell receptor (beta chain) stems from a study of quantifying T cell responses using KT2 cells. The wider study: Reverse transcription used primers in the TCR alpha and beta constant regions.

Overall study findings and caveats: The number of KT2 alpha and beta sequences was a linear function of input KT2 cells. KT2 sequences were detected down to about one KT2 cell per 100,000 PBMC. Very high KT2 spike-in numbers caused saturation in KT2 sequence detection.

Each cDNA got a UMI-containing oligo ligated at its 3' end. The first PCR ran approximately 4 cycles with an equimolar RC1.1 and RC1.2 beta primer mix. TCRdb independently ran MiXCR on the UMI-ligation and nested PCR reads; one entry per CDR3 protein. Seen here are tens of thousands of distinct CDR3 sequences, roughly an eighth observed once, and the top ten hold about 9.4%. KT2, a clone with a known TCR, was spiked into unfractionated PBMC. Germline V gene sequence: CDR1 DFQATT, CDR2 SNEGSKA (reference sequence). This CDR3 is built from 15 residues. With 6 bases clipped from V and 1 base from J, the junction kept 6 bases outside the gene matches. At least ten counts were recorded for this clonotype. The antigen is unknown.

The V and J genes are TRBV20-1 and TRBJ2-7, with 13 bases identical to TRBD2. The clonotype was recovered from a human donor. The sequenced sample was PBMCs spiked with cells of the T cell clone KT2. CDR3 coding DNA: TGCAGTGCGTCGGGACTAGCGGGGACATCCTACGAGCAGTACTTC. Its translation: CSASGLAGTSYEQYF.